This T cell receptor (beta chain) derives from a study of blood T cell repertoires in COVID-19. The germline V gene has CDR1 SQVTM and CDR2 ANQGSEA. The CDR3 covers 13 residues. Trimming cost V 4 bases and J 8 bases; bases outside gene matches: 7. Profiled with immunoSEQ multiplex PCR; TCRdb holds only in-frame clones, not every one. The repertoire holds about 170,000 clones, with approximately 87% as singletons. This sequence originates from a man aged 18 to 30 with active or convalescent COVID-19. The gene calls are TRBV29-1 and TRBJ1-4, with 7 positions matching TRBD1. The sample taken for sequencing was peripheral blood. The CDR3 DNA follows: TGCAGCGTTGGTGAGGGGGCGCGAGAAAAACTGTTTTTT. This translates into CSVGEGAREKLFF.